The 25 T cell receptor beta chains reported below all come from one sample, sequenced in a study of shared clonotypes between healthy human individuals. The protocol was immunoSEQ multiplex PCR, while the TCRdb copy is restricted to in-frame clones and leaves out a portion. The repertoire holds about 1 million clones, with 78% as singletons. Sequenced: memory CD4+ T cells from PBMCs. The subset denotes: CD45RA-negative fraction. The receptors were sampled from a man between 18 and 29 years old in good health. Some clones in this sample may be carry-over from other donors' samples.

A remark on this clone: One base away lies a much larger clone, so this may be a sequencing read error. The same CDR3 can be traced to other DNA sequences in this sample. The chain links TRBV7-9 to TRBJ2-1; D is ambiguous. Germline V gene data show CDR1 as SEHNR and CDR2 as FQNEAQ (reference sequence). V lost 1 base and J lost 5, with 6 bases in between. The length of the CDR3 is 13 residues. This CDR3 reads CASSLGPNNEQFF. CDR3 in DNA: TGTGCCAGCAGCTTAGGCCCGAACAATGAGCAGTTCTTC.

This chain uses TRBV5-1 with TRBJ1-1; D gene ambiguous. V shed 4 bases and J shed 0 bases, with 16 bases lying between them. CDR1 and CDR2 from the germline V gene are SGHRS and YFSETQ. The CDR3 has 16 amino acids. Here the CDR3 DNA reads TGCGCCAGCAGCCTGCGGGGTGATTTCATGAACACTGAAGCTTTCTTT. Its translation is CASSLRGDFMNTEAFF.

Worth noting for this clone: Other nucleotide sequences from this sample produce the same CDR3. This chain links TRBV7-9 with TRBJ2-5; the match to TRBD1 covers 7 bases. V trimming: 1 base; J trimming: 5 bases; junction bases outside the gene matches: 1. The CDR3 consists of 13 residues. In germline, CDR1 is SEHNR, CDR2 FQNEAQ (reference sequence). CDR3 residues: CASSLGRGETQYF. The CDR3 bases are TGTGCCAGCAGCTTAGGCAGGGGGGAGACCCAGTACTTC.

As regards this clone: Being one base from a much bigger clone, this may be a read error. The CDR3 nucleotides read TGTGCCAGCAGGGACAGGGTCTACGAGCAGTACTTC. Amino acids: CASRDRVYEQYF. The J gene is TRBJ2-7, the V gene TRBV6-1; 8 bases align to TRBD1. Germline loops: CDR1 MNHNS, CDR2 SASEGT. With V trimmed by 6 bases and J by 3 bases, 1 base remained unmatched. There are 12 residues in the CDR3.

The chain uses TRBV29-1 and TRBJ2-1; D is possibly TRBD1 (6 bases). Looked up from germline, CDR1 is SQVTM and CDR2 is ANQGSEA. CDR3 length equals 12 residues. With 7 bases removed from V and 9 bases from J, the gap between germline ends came to 16 bases. As DNA, the CDR3 is TGCAGCGCCAGGGGTGGATCGGGTGAGCAGTTCTTC. As protein: CSARGGSGEQFF.

The chain joins TRBV7-9 to TRBJ1-1; 10 bases match TRBD1. CDR1 SEHNR and CDR2 FQNEAQ come from the germline V gene (reference sequence). V was pared by 3 bases and J by 4 bases, with 8 bases of the junction left unmatched. The length of the CDR3 is 16 residues. DNA for the CDR3: TGTGCCAGCAGCTTGACACCGGGACAGGGGCGCACTGAAGCTTTCTTT. Protein product: CASSLTPGQGRTEAFF.

The CDR3 DNA is TGTGCCAGCAGCGCCACGACGACTAGCGGGAGGACTAGGGCCGGGGAGCTGTTTTTT. Protein product: CASSATTTSGRTRAGELFF. The chain combines TRBV9 with TRBJ2-2, with 13 nucleotides matching TRBD2. CDR1 SGDLS and CDR2 YYNGEE come from the germline V gene. The CDR3 runs 19 residues. With 3 bases clipped from V and 6 bases from J, the junction kept 14 bases outside the gene matches.

The chain joins TRBV25-1 to TRBJ2-7; D is uncertain. The CDR3 runs 12 residues. Germline CDR1 MGHDK, CDR2 SYGVNS. V was shortened by 6 bases and J by 0 bases, with 6 bases between the two germline ends. This CDR3 reads CASRAYSYEQYF. DNA of the CDR3: TGTGCCAGCAGGGCCTACTCCTACGAGCAGTACTTC.

As for this clone: This sample includes further DNA sequences coding for the same CDR3. The V gene is TRBV28, the J gene TRBJ1-2; D is ambiguous. This CDR3 region has 12 residues. CDR1 and CDR2 (germline): MDHEN, SYDVKM. The ends were cut back, 2 bases at V and 4 bases at J, with 5 bases in the middle. The CDR3 spells CASSLKGYGYTF. Written as DNA, the CDR3 is TGTGCCAGCAGTTTAAAGGGCTATGGCTACACCTTC.

This chain connects TRBV5-6 to TRBJ1-1; no clear D gene. This CDR3 spans 12 amino acids. The ends were cut back, 0 bases at V and 9 bases at J, with 9 bases in the middle. Germline CDR1 reads SGHDT; CDR2 reads YYEEEE. CDR3 sequence reads: CASSLGGSKAFF. The CDR3 bases are TGTGCCAGCAGCTTGGGGGGTTCCAAAGCTTTCTTT.

The rearrangement joins TRBV9 to TRBJ2-7, with D possibly TRBD1 on 5 matching bases. Trimming took off 4 bases at V and 9 bases at J, with 14 bases between the two ends. Germline V gives CDR1 SGDLS, CDR2 YYNGEE. This CDR3 region has 12 residues. The CDR3 nucleotides read TGTGCCAGCAGCCCGAGGCAGGGCGGGCAGTACTTC. Protein product: CASSPRQGGQYF.

This clone was seen once. Other DNA sequences from this sample encode an identical CDR3 as well. The chain's CDR3 is CASSLGQGSYNEQFF. The CDR3 nucleotides are TGTGCCAGCAGCTTGGGACAGGGGTCCTACAATGAGCAGTTCTTC. The chain recombines TRBV7-9 with TRBJ2-1; 10 positions match TRBD1. Per germline, CDR1 SEHNR and CDR2 FQNEAQ (reference sequence). The CDR3 extends over 15 amino acids. J gave up 1 base and V 3 bases, and 0 bases lay outside the gene matches.

This clone was seen more than once but under ten times. V usage is TRBV19 and J usage is TRBJ2-1; D gene ambiguous. With 3 bases removed from V and 2 bases from J, the gap between germline ends came to 11 bases. The length of the CDR3 is 15 residues. Germline CDR1 reads LNHDA; CDR2 reads SQIVND (reference sequence). The CDR3 loop is CASSIGRVTYNEQFF. The CDR3 nucleotides are TGTGCCAGTAGTATCGGTAGGGTCACCTACAATGAGCAGTTCTTC.

The chain is built from TRBV9 and TRBJ1-1; unclear D gene. This CDR3 is 17 amino acids long. From germline, CDR1 is SGDLS and CDR2 YYNGEE. Deletions cut 0 bases from V and 4 bases from J, with 19 bases between. The CDR3, as DNA: TGTGCCAGCAGCGTAGGACCCCACCCAGTATTGACCACTGAAGCTTTCTTT. Its translation is CASSVGPHPVLTTEAFF.

V usage is TRBV29-1 and J usage is TRBJ2-3; D uncertain. The CDR3 covers 14 residues. CDR1 and CDR2 (germline): SQVTM, ANQGSEA. V was shortened by 4 bases and J by 4 bases, with 15 bases between the two germline ends. The CDR3 DNA follows: TGCAGCGTTGGACCCATGGGGTATCCAGATACGCAGTATTTT. It is translated as CSVGPMGYPDTQYF.

V gene TRBV5-6 combines with J gene TRBJ2-1; 11 bases are shared with TRBD1. The CDR3 is made up of 14 amino acids. V trimming: 3 bases; J trimming: 15 bases; junction bases outside the gene matches: 11. Germline CDR1 is SGHDT and CDR2 is YYEEEE. This CDR3 is CASSSLRTGGALFF. The CDR3 DNA is TGTGCCAGCAGCTCACTTAGGACAGGGGGCGCCCTGTTCTTC.

The chain has TRBV7-2 and TRBJ2-7; D may correspond to TRBD1 or TRBD2 (5 bases each). V lost 2 bases and J 4 bases, leaving 9 bases between the germline ends. The CDR3 consists of 13 residues. Germline V gene lookup returns CDR1 SGHTA and CDR2 FQGNSA. CDR3 sequence (DNA): TGTGCCAGCAGCTTAATCGGGGCGTACGAGCAGTACTTC. Its protein product is CASSLIGAYEQYF.

This clone has just one count. The chain carries TRBV7-2 and TRBJ1-5, with D possibly TRBD1 on 6 matching bases. This CDR3 comprises 15 residues. V was pared by 2 bases and J by 5 bases, with 13 bases between. Germline CDR1 reads SGHTA; CDR2 reads FQGNSA. CDR3 nucleotide sequence: TGTGCCAGCAGCTTATTTGCGGGGGCGGATCAGCCCCAGCATTTT. Its protein product is CASSLFAGADQPQHF. Supplemented by reference TRBV7-2 and TRBJ1-5, the full variable domain reads GAGVSQSPSNKVTEKGKDVELRCDPISGHTALYWYRQSLGQGLEFLIYFQGNSAPDKSGLPSDRFSAERTGGSVSTLTIQRTQQEDSAVYLCASSLFAGADQPQHFGDGTRLSIL.

This clone was counted only a few times. The V gene is TRBV19, the J gene TRBJ2-3, with 10 bases identical to TRBD2. This CDR3 has 17 residues. V shed 1 base, J shed 9 bases, and the junction held 13 bases outside the gene matches. Germline values: CDR1 LNHDA, CDR2 SQIVND (reference sequence). The CDR3 coding sequence is TGTGCCAGTAGTATAGGGGGACTAGCGCTAGTCCCAGCCACGCAGTATTTT. Amino acids: CASSIGGLALVPATQYF.

On this clone itself: The same CDR3 is also encoded by other DNA sequences in this sample. V and J are TRBV7-7 and TRBJ2-5; 7 nucleotides align to TRBD1. The CDR3 spans 14 residues. Germline V gene lookup returns CDR1 SSHAT and CDR2 FNYEAQ (reference sequence). The junction had 2 bases not matched to a gene; V was cut back by 3 bases and J by 1 base. CDR3 sequence: CASSLNRGQETQYF. In nucleotides, the CDR3 is TGTGCCAGCAGCTTGAACAGGGGCCAAGAGACCCAGTACTTC.

As for this clone: Within the sample, other DNA sequences also encode this same CDR3. This sequence joins TRBV2 and TRBJ2-7; 9 nucleotides align to TRBD1. The CDR3 is 13 amino acids. Germline V gives CDR1 SNHLY, CDR2 FYNNEI. V gave up 3 bases and J gave up 3 bases; unmatched junction bases: 0. The CDR3 sequence is CASSEDRGYEQYF. As DNA, the CDR3 is TGTGCCAGCAGTGAGGACAGGGGCTACGAGCAGTACTTC.

V is TRBV5-4 and J is TRBJ1-3; 7 bases fit TRBD1. J gave up 4 bases and V 4 bases, and 14 bases lay outside the gene matches. The germline CDR1 and CDR2 sequences are SGHNT and YYREEE (reference sequence). The CDR3 totals 17 residues. The CDR3 nucleotides are TGTGCCAGCAGCCTGGGGACAGATAGGCAGGCGGGAAACACCATATATTTT. Residues: CASSLGTDRQAGNTIYF.

The rearrangement links TRBV30 to TRBJ1-2, with D unclear. Germline values: CDR1 GTSNPN, CDR2 SVGIG (reference sequence). V lost 8 bases and J 0 bases, leaving 13 bases between the germline ends. The length of the CDR3 is 13 residues. The CDR3 spells CARRTSANYGYTF. CDR3 nucleotide sequence: TGTGCCCGACGAACGAGCGCTAACTATGGCTACACCTTC.

The genes are TRBV5-4 and TRBJ2-1; 7 positions agree with TRBD2. This CDR3 has 14 residues. V lost 7 bases, J lost 0 bases, and 4 bases stayed unmatched. The germline V gene encodes CDR1 SGHNT and CDR2 YYREEE (reference sequence). In DNA form, the CDR3 reads TGTGCCAGCTCCGGGGACTACTCCTACAATGAGCAGTTCTTC. Residues: CASSGDYSYNEQFF.

V is TRBV28 and J is TRBJ1-5, with D possibly matching TRBD1 (5 bases). Trimming removed 2 bases from V and 2 bases from J, with 25 bases in between. The CDR3 spans 20 residues. The V gene's germline CDR1 is MDHEN and CDR2 SYDVKM. CDR3 loop: CASSLNPVWDRAIRNQPQHF. The CDR3 bases are TGTGCCAGCAGTTTAAACCCTGTCTGGGACCGGGCCATTCGCAATCAGCCCCAGCATTTT.